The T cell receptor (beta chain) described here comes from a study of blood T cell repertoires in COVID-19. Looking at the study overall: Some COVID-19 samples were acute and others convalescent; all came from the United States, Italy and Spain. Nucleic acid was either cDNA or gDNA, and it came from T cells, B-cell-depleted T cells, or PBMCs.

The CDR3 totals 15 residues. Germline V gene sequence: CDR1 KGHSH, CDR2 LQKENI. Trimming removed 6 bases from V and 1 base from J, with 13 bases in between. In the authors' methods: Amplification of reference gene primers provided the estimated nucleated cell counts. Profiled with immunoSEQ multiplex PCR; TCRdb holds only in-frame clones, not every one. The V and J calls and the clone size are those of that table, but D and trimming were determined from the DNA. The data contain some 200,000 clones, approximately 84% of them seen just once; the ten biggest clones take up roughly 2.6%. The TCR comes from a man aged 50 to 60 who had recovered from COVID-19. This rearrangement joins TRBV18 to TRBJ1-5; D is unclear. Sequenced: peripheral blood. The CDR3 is CASSREVLSNQPQHF. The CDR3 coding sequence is TGTGCCAGCTCGCGGGAGGTGCTAAGCAATCAGCCCCAGCATTTT. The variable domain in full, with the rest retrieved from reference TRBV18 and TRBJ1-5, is NAGVMQNPRHLVRRRGQEARLRCSPMKGHSHVYWYRQLPEEGLKFMVYLQKENIIDESGMPKERFSAEFPKEGPSILRIQQVVRGDSAAYFCASSREVLSNQPQHFGDGTRLSIL.